This TCR beta chain was sequenced for a study of T cell responses to AZD1222 COVID-19 vaccine. Notes on the study in general: CD4 TCRs linked to vaccination spanned spike, dominating at 160-218 and 743-854. Without day 14 samples, only post-peak T cell repertoires were studied.

Data came from immunoSEQ multiplex PCR; TCRdb stores just in-frame clones and leaves some out. This table holds about 110,000 clones, 92% found once. The CDR3 has 13 amino acids. V gave up 6 bases and J gave up 5 bases, with 13 bases separating them. Germline V CDR1 and CDR2: KGHSH, LQKENI. Notes on this clone: Its antigen is as yet unknown.

The rearrangement links TRBV18 to TRBJ1-2, with D uncertain. The TCR sequence derives from an adult who received the AZD1222 COVID-19 vaccine. This specimen was peripheral blood, taken 28 days after the second AZD1222 dose. This chain's CDR3 is CASSPGALYGYTF. CDR3 bases: TGTGCCAGCTCCCCGGGAGCACTTTATGGCTACACCTTC.